This TCR beta chain was sequenced during a study of cytomegalovirus exposure and HLA in healthy donors. Study-level findings and limits: TCR beta chains numbering roughly 150 were designated cytomegalovirus-associated.

Comment on this clone: Its target is unknown.

The primer mix had 60 Vbeta and 13 Jbeta primers. Repertoires were generated with immunoSEQ multiplex PCR, while TCRdb's copy carries only in-frame clones and drops some. The sample contains around 65,000 clones, 78% of which appear only once. With 2 bases removed from V and 4 bases from J, the gap between germline ends came to 8 bases. The CDR3 contains 13 residues. Germline V gene lookup returns CDR1 LNHDA and CDR2 SQIVND (reference sequence). This sequence was found in a girl aged 10 to 17 in good health and CMV-seropositive. The source material was PBMCs. The genes are TRBV19 and TRBJ1-1; D is uncertain. The CDR3 reads CASSILSGTEAFF. The DNA for the CDR3 is TGTGCCAGTAGTATACTTAGCGGCACTGAAGCTTTCTTT.